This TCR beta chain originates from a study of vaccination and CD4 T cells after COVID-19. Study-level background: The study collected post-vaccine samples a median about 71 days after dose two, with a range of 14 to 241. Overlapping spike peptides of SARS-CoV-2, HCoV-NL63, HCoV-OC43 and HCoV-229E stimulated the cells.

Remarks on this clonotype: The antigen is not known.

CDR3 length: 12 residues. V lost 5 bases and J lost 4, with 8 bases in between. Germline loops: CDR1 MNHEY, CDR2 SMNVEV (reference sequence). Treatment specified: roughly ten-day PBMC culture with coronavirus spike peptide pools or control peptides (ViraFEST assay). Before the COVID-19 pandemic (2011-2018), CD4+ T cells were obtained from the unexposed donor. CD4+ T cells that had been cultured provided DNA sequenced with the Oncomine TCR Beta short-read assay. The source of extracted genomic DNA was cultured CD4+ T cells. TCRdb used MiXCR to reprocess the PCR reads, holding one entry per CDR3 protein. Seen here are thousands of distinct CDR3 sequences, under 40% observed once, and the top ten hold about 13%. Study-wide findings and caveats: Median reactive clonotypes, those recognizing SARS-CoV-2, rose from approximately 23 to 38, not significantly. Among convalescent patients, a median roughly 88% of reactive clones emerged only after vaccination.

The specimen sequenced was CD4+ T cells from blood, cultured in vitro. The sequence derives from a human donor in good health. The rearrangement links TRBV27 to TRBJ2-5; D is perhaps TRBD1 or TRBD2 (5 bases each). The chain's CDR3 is CASSKGRETQYF. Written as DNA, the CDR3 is TGTGCCAGCAGTAAGGGGAGAGAGACCCAGTACTTC.